Listed here are 17 T cell receptor beta chains from one sample, sequenced in a study of T cells after yellow fever vaccination. One entry per CDR3 protein results from TCRdb running MiXCR on the 5' RACE reads. Of 620,000 or so distinct CDR3 sequences listed, approximately 13% are singletons. The sequencing here drew on PBMCs, taken on the day of the yellow fever booster vaccination. The source of these receptors is a man aged 30-40 years who received the YFV17D yellow fever vaccine.

This rearrangement joins TRBV30 to TRBJ1-5; D might be TRBD1 (6 bases). Germline V gives CDR1 GTSNPN, CDR2 SVGIG (reference sequence). CDR3 length: 13 amino acids. V was pared by 0 bases and J by 6 bases, with 9 bases between. Here the CDR3 reads CAWSVRGPQPQHF. The CDR3 DNA reads as TGTGCCTGGAGTGTACGGGGGCCTCAGCCCCAGCATTTT. Drawing the rest from reference TRBV30 and TRBJ1-5, the complete variable domain is SQTIHQWPATLVQPVGSPLSLECTVEGTSNPNLYWYRQAAGRGLQLLFYSVGIGQISSEVPQNLSASRPQDRQFILSSKKLLLSDSGFYLCAWSVRGPQPQHFGDGTRLSIL.

This rearrangement joins TRBV12-3 or TRBV12-4 to TRBJ2-5; D ambiguous. V lost 0 bases and J lost 0, with 2 bases in between. CDR3 length equals 13 residues. CDR3 protein: CASSLANQETQYF. In DNA, the CDR3 is TGTGCCAGCAGTTTAGCCAACCAAGAGACCCAGTACTTC.

This sequence joins TRBV27 and TRBJ2-2; possibly TRBD1 or TRBD2 for D (6 bases each). This CDR3 spans 18 amino acids. V was pared by 7 bases and J by 0 bases, with 21 bases between. Germline assignment: CDR1 MNHEY and CDR2 SMNVEV (reference sequence). CDR3 nucleotides: TGTGCCAGCATCGGTAGGGGGGACCCCCCTCCGAACACCGGGGAGCTGTTTTTT. Translating it yields CASIGRGDPPPNTGELFF.

The rearrangement links TRBV20-1 to TRBJ2-7, with 9 bases aligning to TRBD2. Germline V gives CDR1 DFQATT, CDR2 SNEGSKA (reference sequence). This CDR3 has 14 amino acids. J lost 2 bases, V lost 4 bases, and 6 bases had no gene match. CDR3 bases: TGCAGTGCTACACCGCGGGAGGGCCCCTACGAGCAGTACTTC. This translates into CSATPREGPYEQYF.

This clonotype came up a few times. The rearrangement uses TRBV28 and TRBJ2-2; TRBD2 aligns across 8 bases. CDR3 length: 16 amino acids. V dropped 6 bases and J dropped 2; count of bases not matched to a gene: 8. Germline CDR1 MDHEN, CDR2 SYDVKM. This chain's CDR3 is CASRTPSGPNTGELFF. In DNA form, the CDR3 reads TGTGCCAGCAGGACCCCTAGCGGGCCAAACACCGGGGAGCTGTTTTTT.

This clonotype was seen repeatedly, ten times or more. The chain has TRBV27 and TRBJ2-7, with a weak D call TRBD1 (6 bases). The CDR3 has 14 amino acids. Germline loops: CDR1 MNHEY, CDR2 SMNVEV (reference sequence). V gave up 0 bases and J gave up 6 bases, with 12 bases separating them. The CDR3 spells CASSLSGQGGEQYF. The CDR3 region has the DNA TGTGCCAGCAGTTTATCGGGCCAAGGGGGCGAGCAGTACTTC.

This clonotype was observed a few times. The chain couples TRBV4-1 to TRBJ2-7; D call uncertain. The length of the CDR3 is 13 residues. Trimming took 3 bases from V and 7 from J, leaving 13 bases between them. Germline CDR1 and CDR2: MGHRA and YSYEKL. The CDR3, as DNA: TGCGCCAGCAGCCATCCGGGCCTTAGTGAGCAGTACTTC. It codes for CASSHPGLSEQYF.

V gene TRBV10-3 combines with J gene TRBJ2-7; D perhaps matches TRBD1 (6 bases). The CDR3 has 14 residues. CDR1 and CDR2 from the germline V gene are ENHRY and SYGVKD. Between the trimmed V and J ends, which lost 4 bases and 3 bases, there was a span of 13 bases. The CDR3 DNA is TGTGCCATCAGTGCCAGGGACATACACTACGAGCAGTACTTC. Its protein product is CAISARDIHYEQYF.

This clonotype appeared a few times. The chain joins TRBV9 to TRBJ2-1; 9 bases map to TRBD2. The CDR3 totals 12 residues. The germline V gene encodes CDR1 SGDLS and CDR2 YYNGEE. V gave up 5 bases and J gave up 9 bases; unmatched junction bases: 3. This CDR3 is CASSASGTEQFF. The DNA for the CDR3 is TGTGCCAGCAGTGCTAGCGGGACTGAGCAGTTCTTC.

This clonotype has at least ten counts. The chain recombines TRBV5-1 with TRBJ1-5; D call uncertain. There are 15 residues in the CDR3. Germline assignment: CDR1 SGHRS and CDR2 YFSETQ. V was clipped by 0 bases and J by 4 bases, with 11 bases between them. CDR3 region: CASSLDSPANQPQHF. The CDR3 DNA follows: TGCGCCAGCAGCTTGGACAGTCCGGCGAATCAGCCCCAGCATTTT.

This chain uses TRBV23-1 with TRBJ2-4, with 10 positions matching TRBD1. TRBV23-1 is given ORF status, its function remaining uncertain. With V trimmed by 2 bases and J by 8 bases, 6 bases remained unmatched. The CDR3 contains 15 residues. The CDR3 spells CASSQGDRGRHIQYF. As DNA, the CDR3 is TGCGCCAGCAGTCAAGGGGACAGGGGAAGGCACATTCAGTACTTC.

There are a few counts of this clonotype. The chain carries TRBV5-4 and TRBJ2-2; D may be TRBD2 (6 bases). This CDR3 is 15 amino acids long. The germline V gene has CDR1 SGHNT and CDR2 YYREEE (reference sequence). Between the trimmed V and J ends, which lost 0 bases and 5 bases, there was a span of 11 bases. The CDR3 loop reads CASSLVGLPTGELFF. CDR3 sequence (DNA): TGTGCCAGCAGCTTGGTGGGACTGCCGACCGGGGAGCTGTTTTTT.

V is TRBV7-8 and J is TRBJ2-2; D remains ambiguous. V was trimmed by 5 bases and J by 0 bases, leaving 19 bases between them. The germline V gene encodes CDR1 SGHVS and CDR2 FQNEAQ. The CDR3 has 18 residues. Here the CDR3 reads CASSLHAWPIPNTGELFF. CDR3 DNA: TGTGCCAGCAGCCTCCACGCGTGGCCCATCCCGAACACCGGGGAGCTGTTTTTT.

This clonotype was picked up many times. This sequence joins TRBV7-8 and TRBJ2-3, with TRBD2 as a possible D gene (6 bases). The CDR3 contains 12 residues. The ends were cut back, 5 bases at V and 8 bases at J, with 11 bases in the middle. Germline CDR1 SGHVS, CDR2 FQNEAQ. The CDR3 nucleotides are TGTGCCAGCAGCCTAGACGGGGGTACGCAGTATTTT. It encodes CASSLDGGTQYF.

This chain joins TRBV10-3 and TRBJ1-4; maybe TRBD1 (6 bases). V dropped 6 bases and J dropped 5 bases, with 10 bases sitting between them. CDR3 length: 13 amino acids. The germline gives CDR1 ENHRY, CDR2 SYGVKD. For the CDR3, the DNA is TGTGCCATCAGGAACAGGGAGAATGAAAAACTGTTTTTT. This encodes CAIRNRENEKLFF.

This clonotype has only a few counts. This chain connects TRBV6-1 to TRBJ2-1, with D tentatively TRBD1 (6 bases). The CDR3 is 13 residues long. V lost 6 bases and J 4 bases, leaving 10 bases between the germline ends. From germline, CDR1 is MNHNS and CDR2 SASEGT. CDR3 in amino acids: CASRKDRYNEQFF. Written as DNA, the CDR3 is TGTGCCAGCAGAAAGGACAGATACAATGAGCAGTTCTTC.

This clonotype was observed at least ten times. DNA of the CDR3: TGTGCCAGCAGCGTCACTAGCGGCTTATACAATGAGCAGTTCTTC. This encodes CASSVTSGLYNEQFF. V is TRBV7-2 and J is TRBJ2-1, with TRBD2 matching 8 bases. The ends lost 5 bases at V and 4 bases at J; junction bases unmatched: 7. CDR1 SGHTA and CDR2 FQGNSA come from the germline V gene. This CDR3 contains 15 residues. The full variable domain, in which reference TRBV7-2 and TRBJ2-1 provide the parts outside the CDR3, is GAGVSQSPSNKVTEKGKDVELRCDPISGHTALYWYRQSLGQGLEFLIYFQGNSAPDKSGLPSDRFSAERTGGSVSTLTIQRTQQEDSAVYLCASSVTSGLYNEQFFGPGTRLTVL.